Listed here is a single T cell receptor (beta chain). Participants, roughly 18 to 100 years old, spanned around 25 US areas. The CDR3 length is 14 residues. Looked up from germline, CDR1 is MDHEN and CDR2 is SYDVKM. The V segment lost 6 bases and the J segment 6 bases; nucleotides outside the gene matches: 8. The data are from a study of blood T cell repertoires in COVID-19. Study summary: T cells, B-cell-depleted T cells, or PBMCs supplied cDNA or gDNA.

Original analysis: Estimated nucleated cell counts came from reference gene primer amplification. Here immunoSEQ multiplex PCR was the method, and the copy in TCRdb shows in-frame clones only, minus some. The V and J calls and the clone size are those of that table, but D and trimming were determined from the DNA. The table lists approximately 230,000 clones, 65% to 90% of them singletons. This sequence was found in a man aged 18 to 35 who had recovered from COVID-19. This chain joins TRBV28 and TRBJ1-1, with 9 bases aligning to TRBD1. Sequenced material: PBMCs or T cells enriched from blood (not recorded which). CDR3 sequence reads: CASRSGTGPAEAFF. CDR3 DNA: TGTGCCAGCAGGTCCGGGACAGGGCCCGCTGAAGCTTTCTTT.